This T cell receptor (beta chain) originates from a study of cytomegalovirus exposure and HLA in healthy donors. Generated by immunoSEQ multiplex PCR, the TCRdb table keeps only in-frame clones and is missing some. The sample has about 220,000 clones, 70% to 90% seen once. CDR1 is SGDLS, CDR2 YYNGEE, per germline. The germline V and J ends were trimmed by 4 bases and 3 bases, with 13 bases remaining between them. The CDR3 has 14 amino acids. The TCR was taken from a woman younger than 35 in good health and CMV-seronegative. The sequenced sample consisted of PBMCs. The chain carries TRBV9 and TRBJ1-1, with D maybe TRBD1 (5 bases). The CDR3 region has the DNA TGTGCCAGCAGCCCTGGGGGGGGATACACTGAAGCTTTCTTT. Amino acid sequence: CASSPGGGYTEAFF.